Judged by abundance, the clone carrying this T cell receptor beta chain is medium-sized. This entry belongs to a study of glioma-infiltrating T cells. Trimming stripped 6 bases from V and 0 bases from J, with 8 bases between. This CDR3 region has 13 residues. Per germline, CDR1 MDHEN and CDR2 SYDVKM. The iRepertoire nested amplicon-rescue multiplex PCR amplified TCR alpha and beta CDR3s from RNA. TCRdb analysed the multiplex PCR reads with MiXCR anew, one entry per CDR3 protein. This table holds about 200,000 distinct CDR3 sequences, roughly a third found once. The chain combines TRBV28 with TRBJ1-1; D is unresolved. This clonotype was sampled from a human donor with low-grade glioma or glioblastoma, undergoing nonglioma brain surgery, or in good health (not recorded which). Sequenced: glioma tissue, nonneoplastic brain tissue, or PBMCs (not recorded which). The CDR3 loop reads CASRISMNTEAFF. As DNA, the CDR3 is TGTGCCAGCAGGATCAGCATGAACACTGAAGCTTTCTTT.